One and the same sample provided the 3 T cell receptor beta chains below, sequenced in a study of CXCR3-negative and CXCR3-positive naive CD8 T cells. Overall study results and limits: For CXCR3-positive naive cells, TRB CDR3s were more hydrophobic than those of CXCR3-negative naive cells.

5' RACE that incorporated UMI labels was used to prepare the TRB cDNA libraries. TCRdb re-called the 5' RACE reads, yielding one record per CDR3 amino acid sequence without DNA. This repertoire comprises some 150,000 distinct CDR3 sequences; its ten largest clones make up 0.45% to 0.6%. The antigens these receptors bind are not known. Sequenced input: naive CXCR3+ CD8+ T cells from blood. Subset denoted: CD45RO-CCR7+CD27+CD95- naive CD8+ T cells expressing CXCR3 (TNR3+). These receptors came from a human donor in good health. Some clones in this sample may be carry-over from other donors' samples.

This chain links TRBV20-1 with TRBJ2-1; TCRdb's assignment of TRBD2 cannot be checked, as there is no DNA. Looked up from germline, CDR1 is DFQATT and CDR2 is SNEGSKA (reference sequence). The CDR3 is 17 amino acids. The CDR3 loop reads CSARASGTSGGKNEQFF.

This rearrangement joins TRBV5-5 to TRBJ2-1. There are 15 residues in the CDR3. The V gene's germline CDR1 is SGHKS and CDR2 YYEKEE (reference sequence). The CDR3 loop reads CASSLVGDDYNEQFF.

The chain couples TRBV27 to TRBJ1-5; TCRdb designates TRBD1, a call that cannot be tested without DNA. Germline V gene sequence: CDR1 MNHEY, CDR2 SMNVEV (reference sequence). This CDR3 comprises 17 residues. CDR3 in amino acids: CASSVGGGSPSNQPQHF.